This T cell receptor beta chain was identified during a study of blood T cell repertoires in COVID-19 (TCRdb year 2020). Broadly, across the study: Collaborator samples came from the United States, Italy and Spain and covered acute and convalescent phases of COVID-19. The material from the prospective study consisted of cDNA or gDNA derived from T cells, B-cell-depleted T cells, or PBMCs. Deeply sampled blood TCRbeta repertoires from subjects exposed to, actively infected with, or recovered from COVID-19 were included in the dataset. The repertoires were made available in a free public database intended to serve as a resource for research on the immune response to SARS-CoV-2. The samples were drawn from two sources: the first 160 participants of the ongoing ImmuneRACE study, and 1,000 to 1,500 subjects contributed by 6 global collaborators. The sample metadata nearly always contained a de-identified subject ID, COVID-19 status, age in years and sex. Where available, HLA class I and class II types were taken from metadata supplied by the sample provider and were not determined by assay-based typing. What the study reported, not specific to this receptor: Clinical and demographic metadata were provided uncurated, with the amount varying by source and participant.

In Seattle, one collaborating source enrolled patients while the infection was active and tracked those patients longitudinally over the course of disease. Each collaborating institution followed its own protocols to collect whole blood in K2EDTA tubes. For TCRbeta analysis, collaborators shipped samples as frozen whole blood, isolated PBMCs, or DNA extracted from either of those sample types. TCRbeta CDR3 regions were amplified from genomic DNA using the immunoSEQ Assay, a bias-controlled multiplex PCR. In the original analysis: The number of nucleated cells in each sample was estimated from the amplification of reference gene primers within the assay. To quantify the absolute abundance of each unique TCRbeta CDR3 rearrangement, sequence reads were collapsed and filtered. For each sample, productive Simpson clonality was calculated by taking the square root of Simpson's diversity index across productive rearrangements. TCRdb limited this immuneACCESS table to in-frame rearrangements with V and J called. A share of clones is missing; checked studies link under half to unresolved V genes, and the rest is unexplained. From that table come the V and J calls and clone size; the DNA was used to work out D and trimming. The sample includes approximately 170,000 clones, with around 85% observed a single time. Together, the top ten hold 6.9% of the sample.

Details on this clone: It lacks a known antigen. Per-base qualities were not stored, and no clone one base away is much larger.

V is pared back by 4 bases and J by 4 bases, with 16 bases lying between the germline termini. CDR1 and CDR2 (LGHDT, YNNKEL) derive from the germline V gene (reference sequence). From the cysteine through the phenylalanine, the CDR3 covers 15 amino acids. The retained sequence is limited to the CDR3, 45 bases, with the frame set at the first base. This sequence was found in a man of 80 years or more with COVID-19, enrolled during active disease. The sample was peripheral blood. The chain uses TRBV3-1 (or the pseudogene TRBV3-2) and TRBJ1-2; there is no confident call for the D gene. The DNA sequence is as follows: TGTGCCAGCAGCCTTTTTGACGGGTCTGCCTATGGCTACACCTTC. This codes for CASSLFDGSAYGYTF.